These T cell receptor beta chains were read from a single sample in a study of sequential checkpoint blockade in melanoma. Using immunoSEQ multiplex PCR, the repertoire was profiled, and TCRdb retains in-frame clones only, with some absent. Found here are about 12,000 clones, 70% to 85% of them singletons; the top ten hold roughly 7.5%. The source material was CD8+ T cells sorted from blood (inferred from file names), sampled from a patient given nivolumab and ipilimumab in sequence. These receptors came from a human donor with melanoma. Both conserved end residues are part of each CDR3. D genes are given only for firm matches. Not all rows give a size; the values are once, few, many and, for expanded clones, a class.

abundance	v_gene	d_gene	j_gene	len	CDR3aa	CDR3nt
NA	TRBV11-2	TRBD2	TRBJ2-7	15	CASSTWTSGSYEQYF	TGTGCCAGCAGCACCTGGACTAGCGGGAGCTACGAGCAGTACTTC
NA	TRBV4-1	TRBD1	TRBJ2-3	13	CASRGQGPDTQYF	TGCGCCAGCCGGGGACAGGGTCCGGATACGCAGTATTTT
NA	TRBV14	TRBD1	TRBJ1-3	16	CASSQWDSDSGNTIYF	TGTGCCAGCAGCCAATGGGACAGTGACTCTGGAAACACCATATATTTT
NA	TRBV7-7	TRBD2	TRBJ2-1	15	CASSLREGSYNEQFF	TGTGCCAGCAGCCTCCGGGAGGGCTCCTACAATGAGCAGTTCTTC
NA	TRBV7-9	TRBD1	TRBJ1-6	14	CASSPGTGDSPLHF	TGTGCCAGCAGCCCCGGGACAGGGGACTCACCCCTCCACTTT
NA	TRBV15	TRBD1	TRBJ2-1	15	CATSPGQGLDNEQFF	TGTGCCACCTCCCCGGGACAGGGCTTGGACAATGAGCAGTTCTTC
few	TRBV19	TRBD2	TRBJ2-1	19	CASRNPRASGMSSYNEQFF	TGTGCCAGTAGAAACCCCAGGGCTAGCGGCATGAGCTCCTACAATGAGCAGTTCTTC
NA	TRBV4-1	TRBD2	TRBJ2-1	16	CASSPGGGSGYSEQFF	TGCGCCAGCAGCCCTGGCGGTGGTAGCGGGTACAGTGAGCAGTTCTTC
NA	TRBV15	NA	TRBJ2-7	13	CATSSTATYEQYF	TGTGCCACCAGCAGCACAGCCACCTACGAGCAGTACTTC
NA	TRBV7-9	TRBD2	TRBJ2-5	14	CASSLAGLKETQYF	TGTGCCAGCAGCTTAGCGGGACTAAAGGAGACCCAGTACTTC
NA	TRBV15	NA	TRBJ2-1	15	CATSSQGGVGSEQFF	TGTGCCACCAGCAGCCAGGGGGGAGTAGGCAGTGAGCAGTTCTTC
NA	TRBV19	TRBD1	TRBJ1-1	15	CASSRDGTEDTEAFF	TGTGCCAGTAGTAGGGACGGGACAGAAGACACTGAAGCTTTCTTT
NA	TRBV7-3	NA	TRBJ2-7	13	CASSDGLEYEQYF	TGTGCCAGCAGCGACGGCCTAGAGTACGAGCAGTACTTC
once	TRBV7-2	TRBD1	TRBJ1-1	15	CASSHGGQGRTEAFF	TGTGCCAGCAGCCACGGGGGACAGGGGAGGACTGAAGCTTTCTTT
NA	TRBV28	TRBD1	TRBJ2-5	14	CASRNTGEQETQYF	TGTGCCAGCAGGAATACAGGGGAACAAGAGACCCAGTACTTC
NA	TRBV19	NA	TRBJ2-5	12	CATRGLGETQYF	TGTGCCACCAGGGGATTGGGAGAGACCCAGTACTTC
NA	TRBV27	NA	TRBJ2-7	15	CASSLRLGVRDEQYF	TGTGCCAGCAGTTTAAGGCTAGGGGTAAGAGACGAGCAGTACTTC
NA	TRBV6-1	NA	TRBJ2-7	12	CASSDIAYEQYF	TGTGCCAGCAGTGACATAGCCTACGAGCAGTACTTC
NA	TRBV9	NA	TRBJ1-1	13	CASSVDQGPEAFF	TGTGCCAGCAGCGTAGACCAGGGTCCTGAAGCTTTCTTT
NA	TRBV5-4	NA	TRBJ2-1	13	CASSSRLEGEQFF	TGTGCCAGCAGCTCCAGGTTAGAAGGTGAGCAGTTCTTC
NA	TRBV5-3	NA	TRBJ2-7	14	CARSLPRSSYEQYF	TGTGCCAGAAGCTTACCTAGGAGCTCCTACGAGCAGTACTTC
NA	TRBV11-2	NA	TRBJ2-7	14	CASTTAVGGNEQYF	TGTGCCAGCACCACAGCCGTTGGGGGGAACGAGCAGTACTTC
NA	TRBV6-4	TRBD2	TRBJ2-3	15	CASSDEAGGPDTQYF	TGTGCCAGCAGTGACGAGGCGGGGGGGCCAGATACGCAGTATTTT
NA	TRBV10-3	TRBD1	TRBJ1-1	16	CAISERDRGLNTEAFF	TGTGCCATCAGTGAGAGGGACAGGGGCTTAAACACTGAAGCCTTCTTT
NA	TRBV7-9	NA	TRBJ1-6	15	CASSAAGTPNSPLHF	TGTGCCAGCAGTGCTGCCGGGACTCCGAATTCACCCCTCCACTTT
NA	TRBV5-4	TRBD1	TRBJ1-2	15	CASSLGTGPGYGYTF	TGTGCCAGCAGCTTGGGGACAGGGCCGGGCTATGGCTACACCTTC
NA	TRBV7-9	NA	TRBJ1-3	14	CATSDMVSGNTIYF	TGTGCCACCTCGGACATGGTCTCTGGAAACACCATATATTTT